This T cell receptor (beta chain) derives from a study of cytomegalovirus exposure and HLA in healthy donors. Study observations and caveats: There were about 160 TCR beta chains listed as cytomegalovirus-associated. The authors excluded some V segments, including TRBV6-2 and TRBV6-3, as indistinguishable.

Note on this clone: The antigen is not known.

The CDR3 spans 17 residues. CDR1 is LNHDA and CDR2 is SQIVND in the germline V gene (reference sequence). Trimming at V came to 7 bases and at J to 6 bases, leaving 17 bases not matched to a gene. PCR primers comprised 60 Vbeta and 13 Jbeta primers. Profiling relied on immunoSEQ multiplex PCR, and the TCRdb table lists in-frame clones only, not all of them. The table has 90,000 to 100,000 clones, about 72% seen once. The origin of this receptor is a woman aged 60-75 years in good health and CMV-seropositive. Sample: PBMCs. The chain has TRBV19 and TRBJ2-1; 8 bases agree with TRBD2. Here the CDR3 DNA reads TGTGCCAGTACCTTTTCGAGCGGCGGGGGGTTGGGCAATGAGCAGTTCTTC. It specifies CASTFSSGGGLGNEQFF.